This T cell receptor (beta chain) was recovered during a study of T cell changes during pregnancy in multiple sclerosis. Trimming cost V 4 bases and J 7 bases, with 14 bases left between them. Germline assignment: CDR1 LNHNV and CDR2 YYDKDF (reference sequence). The CDR3 covers 14 residues. The method was immunoSEQ multiplex PCR; TCRdb's version includes in-frame clones alone and lacks a portion of them. The sample contains about 51,000 clones, 92% of which appear only once. The clonotype comes from a female donor with multiple sclerosis, enrolled in a pregnancy study. This chain links TRBV15 with TRBJ2-1; D is ambiguous. The source was CD4+ T cells from peripheral blood mononuclear cells, collected in the third trimester of pregnancy. In DNA, the CDR3 is TGTGCCACCAGCACTCGGGTCACCGGGAATGAGCAGTTCTTC. It encodes CATSTRVTGNEQFF.